This entry is about one T cell receptor (beta chain). Assay: immunoSEQ multiplex PCR; the TCRdb copy retains only in-frame clones and omits some. The data contain about 160,000 clones, approximately 90% of them seen just once; the ten biggest clones take up more than 10%. This sample was taken from a study of control samples from healthy donors and cancer patients. V lost 6 bases, J lost 2 bases, and 18 bases lay in between. Germline V CDR1 and CDR2: SQVTM, ANQGSEA. CDR3 length: 15 amino acids. The clonotype was recovered from a man younger than 45 in good health. This chain joins TRBV29-1 and TRBJ2-3, with D perhaps TRBD1 (6 bases). Source material: blood. The CDR3 region has the DNA TGCAGCGTAGGCAGGGGTGTGCAATACACAGATACGCAGTATTTT. Translation gives CSVGRGVQYTDTQYF.